Presented here are 27 T cell receptor beta chains from one specimen sequenced in a study of CD8 T cells in ankylosing spondylitis. One entry per CDR3 protein, called by TCRdb with MiXCR from the 5' RACE reads. This sample carries about 160,000 distinct CDR3 sequences, under 45% of them seen once, and the ten largest clones take roughly 15%. The sequenced material came from synovial fluid, either unsorted or a sorted T cell fraction (not recorded which). These receptors were collected from a male donor with ankylosing spondylitis.

This clonotype is termed medium-sized. The chain employs TRBV20-1 and TRBJ2-5, with TRBD1 matching 7 bases. Trimming cost V 5 bases and J 5 bases; bases outside gene matches: 14. Looked up from germline, CDR1 is DFQATT and CDR2 is SNEGSKA (reference sequence). This CDR3 is 15 amino acids long. The CDR3 sequence is CSAPPLGQYSETQYF. The CDR3 nucleotides are TGCAGTGCTCCGCCGCTGGGACAGTACAGCGAGACCCAGTACTTC.

Only a few counts were recorded for this clonotype. The chain uses TRBV13 and TRBJ2-7, with TRBD1 matching over 8 bases. The CDR3 covers 15 residues. Trimming took 7 bases from V and 2 from J; bases not matched to a gene: 10. Germline V gene data show CDR1 as PRHDT and CDR2 as FYEKMQ (reference sequence). The chain's CDR3 is CASTRRQGLPYEQYF. The CDR3 DNA is TGTGCCAGCACCCGCAGACAGGGGCTTCCCTACGAGCAGTACTTC.

This chain links TRBV12-1 with TRBJ1-5. TRBV12-1 corresponds to a pseudogene. The CDR3 runs to 15 residues. CDR3 residues: CASSPTRTGNQPQHF. CDR3 nucleotide sequence: TGTGCCAGCAGCCCCACCCGAACGGGCAATCAGCCCCAGCATTTT.

J is TRBJ2-2 and V is TRBV11-2; TRBD2 matches 9 bases. Germline V gene data show CDR1 as SGHAT and CDR2 as FQNNGV. The CDR3 has 18 residues. J was trimmed by 5 bases and V by 0 bases; bases with no gene match: 10. The CDR3 DNA reads as TGTGCCAGCAGCTTAGATAAACCCGGCCTAGCGGGGACCGGGGAGCTGTTTTTT. Encoded protein: CASSLDKPGLAGTGELFF.

This chain connects TRBV5-1 to TRBJ2-3; a weak D match, TRBD2 (6 bases). Germline-derived CDR1 and CDR2 are SGHRS and YFSETQ. V lost 5 bases and J 0 bases, leaving 16 bases between the germline ends. This CDR3 contains 16 residues. In nucleotides, the CDR3 is TGCGCCAGCAGTCTCTTGACTAGTTTAAGCACAGATACGCAGTATTTT. Its translation is CASSLLTSLSTDTQYF.

This clonotype was seen once. This chain links TRBV29-1 with TRBJ1-1, with TRBD1 as a possible D gene (5 bases). Per the germline V gene, CDR1 is SQVTM and CDR2 is ANQGSEA. The V end lost 2 bases, the J end lost 0 bases, and 7 bases lay between the germline ends. This CDR3 contains 13 residues. CDR3 region: CSVERGMNTEAFF. Written as DNA, the CDR3 is TGCAGCGTTGAACGGGGGATGAACACTGAAGCTTTCTTT.

The V call is TRBV28, the J call TRBJ2-7; no clear D. The V and J ends lost 2 bases and 0 bases respectively, with 17 bases between them. CDR1 and CDR2 from the germline V gene are MDHEN and SYDVKM. The length of the CDR3 is 17 residues. The CDR3 DNA follows: TGTGCCAGCAGTTTAGAAATGATGGCTACTTTCTCCTACGAGCAGTACTTC. Its translation is CASSLEMMATFSYEQYF.

This chain joins TRBV7-6 and TRBJ2-7, with D possibly TRBD2 on 6 matching bases. Germline assignment: CDR1 SGHVS and CDR2 FNYEAQ. The length of the CDR3 is 13 residues. The V and J ends lost 6 bases and 2 bases respectively, with 11 bases between them. Here the CDR3 reads CASSLATTYEQYF. The CDR3 nucleotides are TGTGCCAGCAGTCTAGCGACCACCTACGAGCAGTACTTC.

The chain carries TRBV6-2 or TRBV6-3 and TRBJ2-7; D may match TRBD1 or TRBD2 (6 bases each). Per germline, CDR1 MNHEY and CDR2 SVGEGT. With 5 bases removed from V and 2 bases from J, the gap between germline ends came to 16 bases. The CDR3 covers 15 residues. The CDR3 DNA follows: TGTGCCAGCAGTAACCCCCCGGGGGCTACCTACGAGCAGTACTTC. Translated, it gives CASSNPPGATYEQYF.

CDR3 nucleotides: TGTGCCAGCAGAGAGACAGGGGTCGGGGAGCTGTTTTTT. Translating gives CASRETGVGELFF. V is TRBV6-2 or TRBV6-3 and J is TRBJ2-2, with 8 positions matching TRBD1. The CDR3 sequence is 13 residues long. The V segment lost 6 bases and the J segment 7 bases; nucleotides outside the gene matches: 4. Germline assignment: CDR1 MNHEY and CDR2 SVGEGT.

The rearrangement joins TRBV18 to TRBJ2-7; D is perhaps TRBD1 (5 bases). CDR1 is KGHSH, CDR2 LQKENI, per germline. The CDR3 runs to 16 residues. V was cut by 6 bases and J by 0 bases, with 18 bases left in between. CDR3 nucleotides: TGTGCCAGCTCGTACCGCAGGGCGCCACGCTCCTACGAGCAGTACTTC. Protein product: CASSYRRAPRSYEQYF. Filled out from reference TRBV18 and TRBJ2-7, the complete variable domain reads NAGVMQNPRHLVRRRGQEARLRCSPMKGHSHVYWYRQLPEEGLKFMVYLQKENIIDESGMPKERFSAEFPKEGPSILRIQQVVRGDSAAYFCASSYRRAPRSYEQYFGPGTRLTVT.

The table lists this clonotype with a few counts. V is TRBV28 and J is TRBJ2-7; D is possibly TRBD1 (5 bases). Germline V gene data show CDR1 as MDHEN and CDR2 as SYDVKM. The CDR3 sequence is 13 residues long. With 5 bases removed from V and 4 bases from J, the gap between germline ends came to 12 bases. This CDR3 is CASSGASFYEQYF. The CDR3 nucleotides are TGTGCCAGCAGTGGGGCTAGTTTTTACGAGCAGTACTTC.

In this sample, this clonotype turned up a few times. V and J are TRBV20-1 and TRBJ2-1; TRBD1 might be the D (6 bases). CDR3 length equals 16 residues. Looked up from germline, CDR1 is DFQATT and CDR2 is SNEGSKA (reference sequence). V lost 3 bases and J lost 9, with 24 bases in between. The CDR3: CSASPLSATGMGEQFF. Here the CDR3 DNA reads TGCAGTGCTAGTCCCCTTTCTGCCACAGGGATGGGTGAGCAGTTCTTC.

This clonotype appeared a few times. The chain has TRBV4-1 and TRBJ2-7; possibly TRBD1 or TRBD2 for D (5 bases each). The germline V and J ends were trimmed by 0 bases and 4 bases, with 16 bases remaining between them. Germline V gives CDR1 MGHRA, CDR2 YSYEKL. The CDR3 is 16 residues long. The chain's CDR3 is CASSQETSDGGYEQYF. Written as DNA, the CDR3 is TGCGCCAGCAGCCAAGAGACTTCCGATGGGGGATACGAGCAGTACTTC.

V and J are TRBV12-3 or TRBV12-4 and TRBJ1-5, with 7 positions matching TRBD1. Losses at the gene ends were 5 bases for V and 0 bases for J; bases not matched to a gene: 7. The CDR3 covers 16 residues. The CDR3 is CASSPGDSNSNQPQHF. The CDR3 DNA reads TGTGCCAGCAGTCCGGGGGACAGTAATAGCAATCAGCCCCAGCATTTT.

The chain employs TRBV9 and TRBJ2-2; D is ambiguous. CDR3 length: 12 amino acids. Germline lookup yields CDR1 SGDLS and CDR2 YYNGEE. V lost 4 bases to trimming and J lost 6 bases, with 7 bases between them. The DNA for the CDR3 is TGTGCCAGCAGCCGCGTACCCGGGGAGCTGTTTTTT. Translated: CASSRVPGELFF.

J is TRBJ1-6 and V is TRBV7-3; D remains ambiguous. The CDR3 is made up of 13 amino acids. Between the trimmed V and J ends, which lost 4 bases and 8 bases, there was a span of 9 bases. The germline gives CDR1 SGHTA, CDR2 FQGTGA. CDR3 in amino acids: CASSYNSHSPLHF. The DNA for the CDR3 is TGTGCCAGCAGCTATAACAGTCATTCACCCCTCCACTTT. The whole variable domain, remainder taken from reference TRBV7-3 and TRBJ1-6, is GAGVSQTPSNKVTEKGKYVELRCDPISGHTALYWYRQSLGQGPEFLIYFQGTGAADDSGLPNDRFFAVRPEGSVSTLKIQRTERGDSAVYLCASSYNSHSPLHFGNGTRLTVT.

This clonotype was counted only a few times. V gene TRBV28 combines with J gene TRBJ1-5, with D tentatively TRBD1 (6 bases). CDR3 length: 16 amino acids. Trimming took off 1 base at V and 4 bases at J, with 14 bases between the two ends. Germline values: CDR1 MDHEN, CDR2 SYDVKM. The CDR3 nucleotides are TGTGCCAGCAGTTTATACAGGGCCGAGTTTAATCAGCCCCAGCATTTT. Protein sequence: CASSLYRAEFNQPQHF. Drawing the rest from reference TRBV28 and TRBJ1-5, the complete variable domain is DVKVTQSSRYLVKRTGEKVFLECVQDMDHENMFWYRQDPGLGLRLIYFSYDVKMKEKGDIPEGYSVSREKKERFSLILESASTNQTSMYLCASSLYRAEFNQPQHFGDGTRLSIL.

This clonotype was seen a single time. The V and J genes are TRBV4-1 and TRBJ2-1; weak D call: TRBD2 (7 bases). CDR3 length: 17 residues. V lost 0 bases to trimming and J lost 3 bases, with 15 bases between them. From germline, CDR1 is MGHRA and CDR2 YSYEKL. The CDR3 sequence is CASSQERGGSFYNEQFF. The CDR3 nucleotides read TGCGCCAGCAGCCAAGAGAGGGGGGGGTCTTTCTACAATGAGCAGTTCTTC.

This clonotype was seen a few times. The chain links TRBV24-1 to TRBJ2-2; TRBD1 agrees at 10 bases. V lost 4 bases to trimming and J lost 5 bases; unmatched junction nucleotides: 6. From germline, CDR1 is KGHDR and CDR2 SFDVKD. The CDR3 has 16 amino acids. DNA for the CDR3: TGTGCCACCAGTGAACCGGGACAGGGGTGGACCGGGGAGCTGTTTTTT. Translated: CATSEPGQGWTGELFF.

This clonotype was counted at least ten times. This chain connects TRBV6-1 to TRBJ2-7; no definite D call. The CDR3 extends over 14 amino acids. V dropped 1 base and J dropped 7 bases, with 14 bases sitting between them. The germline V gene has CDR1 MNHNS and CDR2 SASEGT. The CDR3: CASSEEDRWWEQYF. The CDR3 nucleotides read TGTGCCAGCAGTGAAGAGGATAGGTGGTGGGAGCAGTACTTC.

The chain has TRBV7-2 and TRBJ2-3; D is unclear. This CDR3 region has 12 residues. V dropped 7 bases and J dropped 4 bases, with 9 bases sitting between them. Germline V CDR1 and CDR2: SGHTA, FQGNSA. DNA of the CDR3: TGTGCCAGCACCCCTCTGGCAGATACGCAGTATTTT. Its translation is CASTPLADTQYF.

J is TRBJ2-7 and V is TRBV29-1; D is possibly TRBD2 (6 bases). Germline V lookup: CDR1 SQVTM, CDR2 ANQGSEA. This CDR3 region has 12 residues. The ends were cut back, 6 bases at V and 7 bases at J, with 16 bases in the middle. In DNA form, the CDR3 reads TGCAGCGTCGAGGCGGGGTTTTTAGAGCAGTACTTC. It encodes CSVEAGFLEQYF.

V usage is TRBV7-2 and J usage is TRBJ2-3; perhaps TRBD2 as D (5 bases). This CDR3 spans 15 amino acids. CDR1 is SGHTA, CDR2 FQGNSA, per germline. Trimming removed 6 bases from V and 2 bases from J, with 15 bases in between. Here the CDR3 reads CASRPLASNTDTQYF. CDR3 DNA sequence: TGTGCCAGCAGACCTTTAGCGAGTAACACAGATACGCAGTATTTT.

V usage is TRBV14 and J usage is TRBJ2-7; D tentatively reads TRBD1 or TRBD2 (5 bases each). The germline V gene has CDR1 SGHDN and CDR2 FVKESK. The germline V and J ends were trimmed by 8 bases and 4 bases, with 15 bases remaining between them. This CDR3 spans 13 amino acids. The CDR3 DNA reads as TGTGCCAGCCGACGGGACGGAGAGTACGAGCAGTACTTC. Encoded protein: CASRRDGEYEQYF. Combining the CDR3 with reference TRBV14 and TRBJ2-7 gives the whole variable domain EAGVTQFPSHSVIEKGQTVTLRCDPISGHDNLYWYRRVMGKEIKFLLHFVKESKQDESGMPNNRFLAERTGGTYSTLKVQPAELEDSGVYFCASRRDGEYEQYFGPGTRLTVT.

This clonotype was picked up a small number of times. The gene calls are TRBV29-1 and TRBJ2-1, with 7 bases aligning to TRBD2. V gave up 2 bases and J gave up 7 bases; unmatched junction bases: 8. The CDR3 has 14 residues. Germline V gene sequence: CDR1 SQVTM, CDR2 ANQGSEA. CDR3 DNA: TGCAGCGTTGAATCGGCTAGCGGAGGGAATGAGCAGTTCTTC. This translates into CSVESASGGNEQFF.

The rearrangement links TRBV6-5 to TRBJ2-1; the D gene is possibly TRBD2 (5 bases). CDR1 is MNHEY and CDR2 is SVGAGI in the germline V gene. V lost 2 bases and J lost 7, with 15 bases in between. The CDR3 consists of 15 residues. The CDR3: CASSYLPGVGNEQFF. CDR3 in DNA: TGTGCCAGCAGTTACCTCCCCGGGGTGGGTAATGAGCAGTTCTTC.